Given below is one TCR beta chain in context. The assay was immunoSEQ multiplex PCR, and TCRdb's table has in-frame clones only and misses some. The sample shows around 19,000 clones, roughly four fifths of them seen only once. The sample originates from a study of ipilimumab plus nivolumab after autologous stem cell transplantation. The source of this sequence is a male donor with diffuse large B-cell lymphoma. The material was PBMCs, obtained in a trial of ipilimumab plus nivolumab as post-transplant consolidation.

CDR3 region: CATSRADQRVKNIQYF. DNA of the CDR3: TGTGCCACCAGCAGAGCGGACCAACGGGTCAAAAACATTCAGTACTTC. V usage is TRBV15 and J usage is TRBJ2-4; the D is unclear. The length of the CDR3 is 16 residues. Germline V CDR1 and CDR2: LNHNV, YYDKDF (reference sequence). Trimming took 1 base from V and 3 from J, leaving 13 bases between them.